The clone carrying this T cell receptor (beta chain) was picked up one time. The sample comes from a study of blood T cell repertoires in COVID-19. Sequenced by immunoSEQ multiplex PCR; TCRdb stores in-frame clones only, minus some. The top ten clones hold around 6.2% of a sample with about 45,000 clones, around 89% of them seen once. Trimming at V came to 1 base and at J to 10 bases, leaving 2 bases not matched to a gene. The CDR3 runs 14 residues. From germline, CDR1 is SGHRS and CDR2 YFSETQ. Specimen: peripheral blood. The chain joins TRBV5-1 to TRBJ2-1; the match to TRBD2 covers 13 bases. This TCR was recovered from a human donor in a cohort sampled during active COVID-19. Written as DNA, the CDR3 is TGCGCCAGCAGCTTGATACTAGCGGGAGGGGAGCAGTTCTTC. It is translated as CASSLILAGGEQFF.